The rows below give T cell receptor beta chains drawn from one sample of a study of long-term antiretroviral therapy in people with HIV. Some clones are missing from TCRdb's copy, which holds only in-frame ones; the method was immunoSEQ multiplex PCR. This table holds 20,000 to 25,000 clones, around 76% found once. The sample consisted of unsorted PBMCs, taken about 1.8 years before starting antiretroviral therapy. Source of these receptors: a woman aged 40 to 50 with HIV. The CDR3 runs from the conserved cysteine through the conserved F or W. The D gene is left open where the match is weak. Expanded clones get a size class; other rows say once, few or many, or leave the size out.

J gene: TRBJ1-3; CDR3 length: 14; clone size: once; D gene: TRBD1; V gene: TRBV5-5; CDR3 protein: CASSLVGQGDTIYF; CDR3 DNA: TGTGCCAGCAGCTTGGTGGGACAGGGGGACACCATATATTTT
J gene: TRBJ2-3; CDR3 length: 12; clone size: NA; D gene: NA; V gene: TRBV7-9; CDR3 protein: CASSSGSDTQYF; CDR3 DNA: TGTGCCAGCAGCTCAGGATCGGATACGCAGTATTTT
J gene: TRBJ2-1; CDR3 length: 15; clone size: NA; D gene: NA; V gene: TRBV18; CDR3 protein: CASSPGDSTNNEQFF; CDR3 DNA: TGTGCCAGCTCACCAGGAGACTCGACTAACAATGAGCAGTTCTTC
J gene: TRBJ1-5; CDR3 length: 16; clone size: NA; D gene: NA; V gene: TRBV14; CDR3 protein: CASSQGGPASNQPQHF; CDR3 DNA: TGTGCCAGCAGCCAAGGGGGGCCGGCCTCAAATCAGCCCCAGCATTTT
J gene: TRBJ2-5; CDR3 length: 14; clone size: NA; D gene: NA; V gene: TRBV5-4; CDR3 protein: CASSPGQGGETQYF; CDR3 DNA: TGTGCCAGCAGCCCTGGACAGGGAGGGGAGACCCAGTACTTC
J gene: TRBJ2-1; CDR3 length: 15; clone size: NA; D gene: NA; V gene: TRBV10-3; CDR3 protein: CAISEGTDTYNEQFF; CDR3 DNA: TGTGCCATCAGTGAGGGGACGGACACCTACAATGAGCAGTTCTTC
J gene: TRBJ2-7; CDR3 length: 16; clone size: NA; D gene: TRBD2; V gene: TRBV19; CDR3 protein: CASSIYWRERTYEQYF; CDR3 DNA: TGTGCCAGTAGTATTTACTGGCGGGAGAGGACCTACGAGCAGTACTTC
J gene: TRBJ2-1; CDR3 length: 15; clone size: once; D gene: TRBD2; V gene: TRBV9; CDR3 protein: CASSEREVYYNEQFF; CDR3 DNA: TGTGCCAGCAGCGAGCGGGAGGTCTACTACAATGAGCAGTTCTTC
J gene: TRBJ2-7; CDR3 length: 14; clone size: few; D gene: TRBD1; V gene: TRBV6-6; CDR3 protein: CASSSPGQLGEQYF; CDR3 DNA: TGTGCCAGCAGTTCCCCGGGACAGCTCGGCGAGCAGTACTTC
J gene: TRBJ2-3; CDR3 length: 15; clone size: once; D gene: NA; V gene: TRBV11-3; CDR3 protein: CASSLTISPTDTQYF; CDR3 DNA: TGTGCCAGCAGCTTAACCATTTCGCCCACAGATACGCAGTATTTT
J gene: TRBJ1-4; CDR3 length: 14; clone size: NA; D gene: NA; V gene: TRBV5-5; CDR3 protein: CASSPQSTNEKLFF; CDR3 DNA: TGTGCCAGCAGCCCGCAGTCAACTAATGAAAAACTGTTTTTT
J gene: TRBJ1-5; CDR3 length: 14; clone size: NA; D gene: TRBD1; V gene: TRBV5-4; CDR3 protein: CASSAGTGNQPQHF; CDR3 DNA: TGTGCCAGCAGCGCCGGGACAGGGAATCAGCCCCAGCATTTT
J gene: TRBJ1-2; CDR3 length: 14; clone size: few; D gene: NA; V gene: TRBV27; CDR3 protein: CASSSQGTLYGYTF; CDR3 DNA: TGTGCCAGCAGTTCTCAGGGGACCCTCTATGGCTACACCTTC
J gene: TRBJ1-1; CDR3 length: 13; clone size: NA; D gene: NA; V gene: TRBV2; CDR3 protein: CASRGGVNTEAFF; CDR3 DNA: TGTGCCAGCAGGGGGGGGGTGAACACTGAAGCTTTCTTT
J gene: TRBJ2-1; CDR3 length: 14; clone size: NA; D gene: TRBD2; V gene: TRBV10-1; CDR3 protein: CASSGTSGRSEQFF; CDR3 DNA: TGCGCCAGCAGCGGGACTAGCGGGAGAAGTGAGCAGTTCTTC
J gene: TRBJ1-1; CDR3 length: 16; clone size: NA; D gene: TRBD1; V gene: TRBV18; CDR3 protein: CASSPDDRVLNTEAFF; CDR3 DNA: TGTGCCAGCTCACCAGACGACAGGGTATTGAACACTGAAGCTTTCTTT
J gene: TRBJ2-1; CDR3 length: 16; clone size: NA; D gene: NA; V gene: TRBV7-9; CDR3 protein: CASSLGKGKEKNEQFF; CDR3 DNA: TGTGCCAGCAGCTTAGGGAAGGGGAAGGAGAAGAATGAGCAGTTCTTC
J gene: TRBJ1-5; CDR3 length: 12; clone size: few; D gene: NA; V gene: TRBV7-9; CDR3 protein: CASSLRSQPQHF; CDR3 DNA: TGTGCCAGCAGCTTACGGTCTCAGCCCCAGCATTTT
J gene: TRBJ1-2; CDR3 length: 14; clone size: once; D gene: NA; V gene: TRBV5-4; CDR3 protein: CASSSSGRAYGYTF; CDR3 DNA: TGTGCCAGCAGCTCCTCCGGCAGGGCCTATGGCTACACCTTC
J gene: TRBJ1-2; CDR3 length: 14; clone size: NA; D gene: TRBD1; V gene: TRBV11-2; CDR3 protein: CASSSSRTGVGYTF; CDR3 DNA: TGTGCCAGCAGCTCTTCTAGGACAGGGGTCGGCTACACCTTC
J gene: TRBJ2-1; CDR3 length: 14; clone size: NA; D gene: NA; V gene: TRBV5-1; CDR3 protein: CASSLEVSDNEQFF; CDR3 DNA: TGCGCCAGCAGCTTGGAGGTTAGCGACAATGAGCAGTTCTTC
J gene: TRBJ2-3; CDR3 length: 13; clone size: NA; D gene: TRBD2; V gene: TRBV7-9; CDR3 protein: CARSGLATDTQYF; CDR3 DNA: TGTGCCAGATCGGGACTAGCTACAGATACGCAGTATTTT
J gene: TRBJ1-2; CDR3 length: 8; clone size: NA; D gene: NA; V gene: TRBV6-1; CDR3 protein: CASSGYTF; CDR3 DNA: TGTGCCAGCAGTGGCTACACCTTC
J gene: TRBJ1-2; CDR3 length: 14; clone size: NA; D gene: NA; V gene: TRBV14; CDR3 protein: CASSQEIGVGGYTF; CDR3 DNA: TGTGCCAGCAGCCAAGAAATAGGGGTCGGTGGCTACACCTTC
J gene: TRBJ1-5; CDR3 length: 13; clone size: few; D gene: NA; V gene: TRBV19; CDR3 protein: CASSQDRERSQHF; CDR3 DNA: TGTGCCAGTAGTCAGGACCGTGAGCGCTCCCAGCATTTT
J gene: TRBJ1-6; CDR3 length: 16; clone size: few; D gene: NA; V gene: TRBV5-1; CDR3 protein: CASSRDPSSYNSPLHF; CDR3 DNA: TGCGCCAGCAGTCGGGACCCTAGCTCCTATAATTCACCCCTCCACTTT
J gene: TRBJ1-5; CDR3 length: 15; clone size: medium-sized; D gene: NA; V gene: TRBV5-1; CDR3 protein: CASSLEGYGNQPQHF; CDR3 DNA: TGCGCCAGCAGCTTAGAGGGATATGGCAATCAGCCCCAGCATTTT
J gene: TRBJ1-5; CDR3 length: 16; clone size: NA; D gene: TRBD1; V gene: TRBV19; CDR3 protein: CASSIGDRGGNQPQHF; CDR3 DNA: TGTGCCAGTAGTATAGGGGACAGGGGCGGCAATCAGCCCCAGCATTTT
J gene: TRBJ1-1; CDR3 length: 15; clone size: NA; D gene: TRBD1; V gene: TRBV6-5; CDR3 protein: CASRSPGGSNTEAFF; CDR3 DNA: TGTGCCAGCAGATCCCCAGGGGGCTCGAACACTGAAGCTTTCTTT
J gene: TRBJ1-1; CDR3 length: 13; clone size: few; D gene: NA; V gene: TRBV30; CDR3 protein: CAWNLAENTEAFF; CDR3 DNA: TGTGCCTGGAATTTGGCAGAGAACACTGAAGCTTTCTTT
J gene: TRBJ2-2; CDR3 length: 13; clone size: NA; D gene: TRBD2; V gene: TRBV29-1; CDR3 protein: CSVLLAPTGELFF; CDR3 DNA: TGCAGCGTTCTACTAGCGCCCACCGGGGAGCTGTTTTTT
J gene: TRBJ1-6; CDR3 length: 13; clone size: NA; D gene: NA; V gene: TRBV19; CDR3 protein: CASSIIRDSPLHF; CDR3 DNA: TGTGCCAGTAGTATCATCCGGGATTCACCCCTCCACTTT
J gene: TRBJ2-5; CDR3 length: 16; clone size: NA; D gene: NA; V gene: TRBV5-4; CDR3 protein: CASSPAGSSAQETQYF; CDR3 DNA: TGTGCCAGCAGCCCTGCCGGCAGCTCTGCCCAGGAGACCCAGTACTTC
J gene: TRBJ2-7; CDR3 length: 15; clone size: few; D gene: TRBD1; V gene: TRBV5-5; CDR3 protein: CASSLSGQGNYEQYF; CDR3 DNA: TGTGCCAGCAGCTTATCGGGACAGGGAAACTACGAGCAGTACTTC
J gene: TRBJ1-5; CDR3 length: 13; clone size: NA; D gene: NA; V gene: TRBV7-9; CDR3 protein: CASSLFGAQPQHF; CDR3 DNA: TGTGCCAGCAGCTTATTTGGGGCTCAGCCCCAGCATTTT
J gene: TRBJ2-5; CDR3 length: 14; clone size: NA; D gene: TRBD1; V gene: TRBV9; CDR3 protein: CASSTGTGRETQYF; CDR3 DNA: TGTGCCAGCAGCACAGGGACAGGGAGAGAGACCCAGTACTTC
J gene: TRBJ1-5; CDR3 length: 13; clone size: NA; D gene: NA; V gene: TRBV7-2; CDR3 protein: CASSPRPGKPQHF; CDR3 DNA: TGTGCCAGCAGCCCACGACCAGGGAAGCCCCAGCATTTT
J gene: TRBJ2-5; CDR3 length: 14; clone size: NA; D gene: NA; V gene: TRBV15; CDR3 protein: CATSRDPSGETQYF; CDR3 DNA: TGTGCCACCAGCAGAGATCCCAGCGGGGAGACCCAGTACTTC
J gene: TRBJ1-3; CDR3 length: 16; clone size: few; D gene: NA; V gene: TRBV6-6; CDR3 protein: CASSYSTWDGGNTIYF; CDR3 DNA: TGTGCCAGCAGTTACTCGACATGGGATGGTGGAAACACCATATATTTT
J gene: TRBJ2-7; CDR3 length: 14; clone size: NA; D gene: NA; V gene: TRBV11-3; CDR3 protein: CASSSGPSSYEQYF; CDR3 DNA: TGTGCCAGCAGCTCGGGACCGTCATCCTACGAGCAGTACTTC
J gene: TRBJ2-7; CDR3 length: 15; clone size: few; D gene: TRBD1; V gene: TRBV2; CDR3 protein: CASLPPGQGLNEQYF; CDR3 DNA: TGTGCCAGCCTTCCTCCGGGACAGGGGCTAAACGAGCAGTACTTC
J gene: TRBJ2-7; CDR3 length: 16; clone size: once; D gene: TRBD2; V gene: TRBV5-1; CDR3 protein: CASSSTPGLAGGEQYF; CDR3 DNA: TGCGCCAGCAGCTCTACCCCGGGACTAGCGGGAGGCGAGCAGTACTTC
J gene: TRBJ1-1; CDR3 length: 14; clone size: NA; D gene: TRBD1; V gene: TRBV5-1; CDR3 protein: CASSSGGRSTEAFF; CDR3 DNA: TGCGCCAGCAGCTCAGGGGGCAGGAGCACTGAAGCTTTCTTT
J gene: TRBJ2-2; CDR3 length: 16; clone size: NA; D gene: NA; V gene: TRBV14; CDR3 protein: CASSLLEGSYTGELFF; CDR3 DNA: TGTGCCAGCAGCCTCCTGGAGGGCAGCTACACCGGGGAGCTGTTTTTT
J gene: TRBJ2-7; CDR3 length: 16; clone size: NA; D gene: TRBD2; V gene: TRBV11-2; CDR3 protein: CASSELAGVGAYEQYF; CDR3 DNA: TGTGCCAGCAGCGAACTAGCGGGAGTAGGGGCATACGAGCAGTACTTC
J gene: TRBJ1-5; CDR3 length: 14; clone size: NA; D gene: TRBD1; V gene: TRBV28; CDR3 protein: CASSQGGSNQPQHF; CDR3 DNA: TGTGCCAGCAGTCAGGGGGGTAGCAATCAGCCCCAGCATTTT
J gene: TRBJ2-7; CDR3 length: 14; clone size: NA; D gene: TRBD1; V gene: TRBV11-2; CDR3 protein: CASSLGGQGYEQYF; CDR3 DNA: TGTGCCAGCAGCCTAGGGGGACAGGGCTACGAGCAGTACTTC
J gene: TRBJ1-3; CDR3 length: 11; clone size: NA; D gene: NA; V gene: TRBV20-1; CDR3 protein: CSAEDGNTIYF; CDR3 DNA: TGCAGTGCTGAGGATGGAAACACCATATATTTT
J gene: TRBJ2-3; CDR3 length: 14; clone size: NA; D gene: NA; V gene: TRBV11-2; CDR3 protein: CASSLGAGTDTQYF; CDR3 DNA: TGTGCCAGCAGCTTAGGAGCGGGCACAGATACGCAGTATTTT
J gene: TRBJ2-7; CDR3 length: 17; clone size: NA; D gene: TRBD2; V gene: TRBV5-1; CDR3 protein: CASSLEPSGGPSYEQYF; CDR3 DNA: TGCGCCAGCAGCTTGGAGCCTAGCGGGGGACCCTCCTACGAGCAGTACTTC
J gene: TRBJ1-1; CDR3 length: 16; clone size: NA; D gene: NA; V gene: TRBV9; CDR3 protein: CASSATSGGRNTEAFF; CDR3 DNA: TGTGCCAGCAGCGCCACTTCCGGCGGCAGGAACACTGAAGCTTTCTTT
J gene: TRBJ2-7; CDR3 length: 14; clone size: NA; D gene: TRBD2; V gene: TRBV7-2; CDR3 protein: CASSLTSGDYEQYF; CDR3 DNA: TGTGCCAGCAGTCTGACTAGCGGAGACTACGAGCAGTACTTC
J gene: TRBJ2-7; CDR3 length: 15; clone size: NA; D gene: NA; V gene: TRBV7-9; CDR3 protein: CASIPNWGASYEQYF; CDR3 DNA: TGTGCCAGCATACCTAACTGGGGGGCTTCCTACGAGCAGTACTTC
J gene: TRBJ2-4; CDR3 length: 16; clone size: NA; D gene: NA; V gene: TRBV4-2; CDR3 protein: CASSQEGPAGKNIQYF; CDR3 DNA: TGTGCCAGCAGCCAAGAGGGCCCAGCGGGCAAAAACATTCAGTACTTC
J gene: TRBJ2-1; CDR3 length: 15; clone size: NA; D gene: TRBD2; V gene: TRBV4-3; CDR3 protein: CASSPTSGGADEQFF; CDR3 DNA: TGCGCCAGCAGCCCTACTAGCGGGGGGGCTGATGAGCAGTTCTTC
J gene: TRBJ2-2; CDR3 length: 14; clone size: NA; D gene: TRBD1; V gene: TRBV10-3; CDR3 protein: CAISEGTGPGELFF; CDR3 DNA: TGTGCCATCAGTGAGGGGACAGGGCCCGGGGAGCTGTTTTTT
J gene: TRBJ1-1; CDR3 length: 17; clone size: NA; D gene: NA; V gene: TRBV15; CDR3 protein: CATSRDPNRYGNTEAFF; CDR3 DNA: TGTGCCACCAGCAGAGATCCCAACAGGTACGGGAACACTGAAGCTTTCTTT
J gene: TRBJ2-3; CDR3 length: 13; clone size: NA; D gene: NA; V gene: TRBV14; CDR3 protein: CASSPPITDTQYF; CDR3 DNA: TGTGCCAGCAGCCCCCCTATCACAGATACGCAGTATTTT
J gene: TRBJ1-2; CDR3 length: 13; clone size: NA; D gene: NA; V gene: TRBV27; CDR3 protein: CASSPSENYGYTF; CDR3 DNA: TGTGCCAGCTCCCCCAGCGAAAACTATGGCTACACCTTC
J gene: TRBJ2-5; CDR3 length: 12; clone size: NA; D gene: NA; V gene: TRBV2; CDR3 protein: CAQGRHQETQYF; CDR3 DNA: TGTGCTCAGGGCCGCCACCAAGAGACCCAGTACTTC